This entry lists 8 T cell receptor beta chains sequenced from one sample in a study of cytomegalovirus exposure and HLA in healthy donors. PCR involved 60 Vbeta and 13 Jbeta primers. Profiled with immunoSEQ multiplex PCR; TCRdb holds only in-frame clones, not every one. The data show approximately 110,000 clones, 60% to 80% seen once. The sample taken for sequencing was PBMCs. These receptors all come from a woman in her forties in good health and CMV-seropositive.

This clone was seen once. CDR3 residues: CASSISIQKGLYGYTF. CDR3 bases: TGTGCCAGCAGTATTAGCATCCAAAAGGGGCTTTATGGCTACACCTTC. The chain employs TRBV2 and TRBJ1-2; D possibly corresponds to TRBD1 (5 bases). V was cut by 5 bases and J by 5 bases, with 21 bases left in between. In germline, CDR1 is SNHLY, CDR2 FYNNEI. This CDR3 is 16 amino acids long.

The chain uses TRBV6-6 and TRBJ2-3; maybe TRBD1 (6 bases). This CDR3 has 14 residues. Trimming shortened V by 5 bases and J by 3 bases, and 12 bases separated the two germline ends. Germline V gene lookup returns CDR1 MNHNY and CDR2 SVGAGI (reference sequence). As DNA, the CDR3 is TGTGCCAGCAGTACTACAGGGTTGACAGATACGCAGTATTTT. Its translation is CASSTTGLTDTQYF.

CDR3 protein: CASSLWTGTGGRDSPLHF. The CDR3 nucleotides are TGTGCCAGCAGTTTATGGACCGGGACAGGGGGCAGGGATTCACCCCTCCACTTT. V and J are TRBV28 and TRBJ1-6; 12 bases are shared with TRBD1. V was clipped by 0 bases and J by 8 bases; unmatched bases: 8. This CDR3 has 18 amino acids. The germline CDR1 and CDR2 sequences are MDHEN and SYDVKM. Drawing the rest from reference TRBV28 and TRBJ1-6, the complete variable domain is DVKVTQSSRYLVKRTGEKVFLECVQDMDHENMFWYRQDPGLGLRLIYFSYDVKMKEKGDIPEGYSVSREKKERFSLILESASTNQTSMYLCASSLWTGTGGRDSPLHFGNGTRLTVT.

The V call is TRBV5-1, the J call TRBJ2-2; no definite D call. The CDR3 is 14 residues long. V gave up 1 base and J gave up 2 bases, with 6 bases separating them. Germline V CDR1 and CDR2: SGHRS, YFSETQ. CDR3 in amino acids: CASSLIQNTGELFF. The CDR3 DNA is TGCGCCAGCAGCTTGATACAAAACACCGGGGAGCTGTTTTTT.

J is TRBJ1-2 and V is TRBV28; D not certain. In germline, CDR1 is MDHEN, CDR2 SYDVKM. The V end lost 5 bases, the J end lost 7 bases, and 26 bases lay between the germline ends. The CDR3 consists of 17 residues. CDR3 sequence: CASSPHISRSGLTGYTF. The CDR3 DNA reads as TGTGCCAGCAGTCCCCACATCTCCCGTTCCGGGTTAACTGGCTACACCTTC.

A few counts support this clone. V is TRBV19 and J is TRBJ1-1; possibly TRBD1 for D (5 bases). The germline V gene has CDR1 LNHDA and CDR2 SQIVND (reference sequence). Trimming left V 3 bases short and J 1 base short, with 9 bases between. The CDR3 totals 14 residues. The CDR3 nucleotides read TGTGCCAGTAGTATTCTGGGGGGGAACACTGAAGCTTTCTTT. It yields the protein CASSILGGNTEAFF.

The chain joins TRBV7-6 to TRBJ2-7; 8 bases line up with TRBD2. The CDR3 loop spans 15 amino acids. V shed 5 bases, J shed 3 bases, and the junction held 9 bases outside the gene matches. Germline V gives CDR1 SGHVS, CDR2 FNYEAQ. The CDR3 region has the DNA TGTGCCAGCAGCCCTAATAGCGGGGCCTACTACGAGCAGTACTTC. It yields the protein CASSPNSGAYYEQYF.

In this sample, this clone turned up a few times. The gene calls are TRBV18 and TRBJ2-7, with TRBD1 identical over 7 bases. The V gene's germline CDR1 is KGHSH and CDR2 LQKENI. CDR3 length equals 16 residues. Germline trimming cut 1 base from V and 7 bases from J; bases unmatched to any gene: 13. The CDR3 nucleotides read TGTGCCAGCTCACCACGGGTGCCGGCAGGGGGTGGGGAGCAGTACTTC. This sequence encodes CASSPRVPAGGGEQYF.